The source of this TCR beta chain is a study of cytomegalovirus exposure and HLA in healthy donors. As for the study in general: In terms of ancestry, the Caucasian-associated cluster contained around four fifths of the roughly 400 genotyped donors. Study-level results: Researchers reported in a later analysis that common viral pathogens appeared linked to several top clusters. Trimming of TCR beta V- and J-genes showed a link, identified in a later analysis, to a missense DCLRE1C variant. An analysis that came later showed most CMV-associated TCR beta chains appearing HLA-restricted.

A word on this clone: What it binds is unknown. One end of the junction fails to match germline, which may point to a read error.

With 60 Vbeta and 13 Jbeta primers, the PCR was carried out. Assay used: immunoSEQ multiplex PCR; TCRdb lists only in-frame clones, some missing. Of about 180,000 clones listed, over 70% are singletons. Looked up from germline, CDR1 is SGDLS and CDR2 is YYNGEE. This CDR3 region has 14 residues. The origin of this receptor is a woman aged 50 to 60 in good health and CMV-seropositive. Input material: PBMCs. This rearrangement joins TRBV9 to TRBJ2-2; a weak D match, TRBD2 (5 bases). The CDR3 is CASSSRAKHRGAVF. In nucleotides, the CDR3 is TGTGCCAGCAGCTCCCGGGCAAAACACCGGGGAGCTGTTTTT.